One and the same sample provided the 2 T cell receptor beta chains below, sequenced in a study of cytomegalovirus exposure and HLA in healthy donors. Primers: 60 Vbeta forward and 13 Jbeta reverse. Sequencing used immunoSEQ multiplex PCR; TCRdb keeps in-frame clones, though not all of them. The sample lists about 200,000 clones; about 86% were seen once. Sequencing used PBMCs. The receptors come from a woman between 25 and 40 years old in good health and CMV-seronegative.

This chain joins TRBV11-2 and TRBJ2-1, with TRBD2 identical over 10 bases. This CDR3 is built from 15 residues. The germline V gene has CDR1 SGHAT and CDR2 FQNNGV. V shed 6 bases, J shed 6 bases, and the junction held 8 bases outside the gene matches. The CDR3 nucleotides are TGTGCCAGCAGACCTAGCGGGAGACTAGGCAATGAGCAGTTCTTC. Its translation: CASRPSGRLGNEQFF.

V and J are TRBV5-5 and TRBJ2-7; 7 nucleotides agree with TRBD1. This CDR3 contains 15 residues. Trimming removed 4 bases from V and 3 bases from J; junction bases left unmatched: 10. Germline-derived CDR1 and CDR2 are SGHKS and YYEKEE (reference sequence). CDR3 in amino acids: CASSALDRVIYEQYF. CDR3 nucleotide sequence: TGTGCCAGCAGCGCGCTAGACAGGGTGATCTACGAGCAGTACTTC. The entire variable domain, with the rest obtained from reference TRBV5-5 and TRBJ2-7, is as follows: DAGVTQSPTHLIKTRGQQVTLRCSPISGHKSVSWYQQVLGQGPQFIFQYYEKEERGRGNFPDRFSARQFPNYSSELNVNALLLGDSALYLCASSALDRVIYEQYFGPGTRLTVT.